Listed below are T cell receptor beta chains from one sample, sequenced in a study of T cells in localized non-small cell lung cancer. The table came from immunoSEQ multiplex PCR; TCRdb's copy has only in-frame clones and leaves some out. The profile covers about 52,000 clones, with roughly 85% appearing a single time and over 15% taken by the ten largest. This material consisted of peripheral blood, taken before any cancer treatment. Receptors originate from a male donor older than 55 with stage III squamous cell lung carcinoma. CDR3s include the opening cysteine and the closing phenylalanine or tryptophan. A D gene is named only where the DNA matches it firmly. Size tells how often a clone was seen (once, few, many) or the class of an expanded clone, and some rows leave it out.

d_gene: -; j_gene: TRBJ1-3; v_gene: TRBV7-9; abundance: -; CDR3aa: CASSYSRNTMYF; CDR3nt: TGTGCCAGCAGCTACTCCCGAAACACCATGTATTTT
d_gene: -; j_gene: TRBJ1-1; v_gene: TRBV28; abundance: -; CDR3aa: CASSLLLFMNTEAFF; CDR3nt: TGTGCCAGCAGTTTACTACTGTTCATGAACACTGAAGCTTTCTTT
d_gene: -; j_gene: TRBJ2-6; v_gene: TRBV5-6; abundance: -; CDR3aa: CASSWGRTGANVLTF; CDR3nt: TGTGCCAGCAGCTGGGGGCGTACCGGGGCCAACGTCCTGACTTTC
d_gene: -; j_gene: TRBJ2-3; v_gene: TRBV10-2; abundance: -; CDR3aa: CASRSGPRTDTQYF; CDR3nt: TGCGCCAGCCGTTCAGGACCTCGCACAGATACGCAGTATTTT
d_gene: TRBD2; j_gene: TRBJ2-5; v_gene: TRBV7-8; abundance: -; CDR3aa: CASSDQSGGAGETQYF; CDR3nt: TGTGCCAGCAGCGACCAGAGCGGGGGGGCCGGAGAGACCCAGTACTTC
d_gene: -; j_gene: TRBJ2-7; v_gene: TRBV5-1; abundance: -; CDR3aa: CASSLTPGSYEQYF; CDR3nt: TGCGCCAGCAGCTTGACCCCTGGGTCCTACGAGCAGTACTTC
d_gene: TRBD1; j_gene: TRBJ2-7; v_gene: TRBV5-5; abundance: -; CDR3aa: CASSLWGQGYEQYF; CDR3nt: TGTGCCAGCAGCTTGTGGGGACAGGGCTACGAGCAGTACTTC
d_gene: TRBD1; j_gene: TRBJ2-7; v_gene: TRBV7-2; abundance: -; CDR3aa: CASSLVPGQTYEQYF; CDR3nt: TGTGCCAGCAGCTTAGTACCGGGACAGACCTACGAGCAGTACTTC
d_gene: -; j_gene: TRBJ2-4; v_gene: TRBV5-1; abundance: -; CDR3aa: CASSPLVTGDIQYF; CDR3nt: TGCGCCAGCAGCCCGCTCGTTACGGGCGACATTCAGTACTTC
d_gene: -; j_gene: TRBJ1-1; v_gene: TRBV7-9; abundance: once; CDR3aa: CASSRTQVNTEAFF; CDR3nt: TGTGCCAGCAGCCGTACACAGGTGAACACTGAAGCTTTCTTT
d_gene: -; j_gene: TRBJ1-2; v_gene: TRBV6-5; abundance: -; CDR3aa: CASSNPTGYYGYTF; CDR3nt: TGTGCCAGCTCCAACCCCACAGGATACTATGGCTACACCTTC
d_gene: TRBD2; j_gene: TRBJ2-5; v_gene: TRBV2; abundance: -; CDR3aa: CASRRGGETQYF; CDR3nt: TGTGCCAGCAGGCGGGGGGGAGAGACCCAGTACTTC
d_gene: -; j_gene: TRBJ1-4; v_gene: TRBV11-2; abundance: -; CDR3aa: CASSLVRSGFATNEKLFF; CDR3nt: TGTGCCAGCAGCTTAGTTCGTTCGGGTTTTGCAACTAATGAAAAACTGTTTTTT
d_gene: TRBD2; j_gene: TRBJ2-3; v_gene: TRBV4-2; abundance: -; CDR3aa: CASSQDGGAGGVGDTQYF; CDR3nt: TGTGCCAGCAGCCAAGATGGGGGAGCGGGAGGGGTGGGAGATACGCAGTATTTT
d_gene: -; j_gene: TRBJ1-4; v_gene: TRBV4-1; abundance: -; CDR3aa: CASSQEKSLSEKLFF; CDR3nt: TGCGCCAGCAGCCAAGAAAAATCGTTGAGTGAAAAACTGTTTTTT
d_gene: TRBD1; j_gene: TRBJ1-6; v_gene: TRBV11-2; abundance: -; CDR3aa: CASSLNRGLDSPLHF; CDR3nt: TGTGCCAGCAGCTTAAACAGGGGACTCGATTCACCCCTCCACTTT
d_gene: TRBD2; j_gene: TRBJ2-2; v_gene: TRBV9; abundance: few; CDR3aa: CASSVGLGRGDTGELFF; CDR3nt: TGTGCCAGCAGCGTAGGTCTAGGGAGGGGTGACACCGGGGAGCTGTTTTTT
d_gene: TRBD1; j_gene: TRBJ2-3; v_gene: TRBV6-5; abundance: -; CDR3aa: CASSYTTGRTDTQYF; CDR3nt: TGTGCCAGCAGTTACACGACAGGGAGAACAGATACGCAGTATTTT
d_gene: -; j_gene: TRBJ1-5; v_gene: TRBV6-1; abundance: -; CDR3aa: CASSAQQGPQPQHF; CDR3nt: TGTGCCAGCTCGGCCCAACAGGGACCTCAGCCCCAGCATTTT
d_gene: -; j_gene: TRBJ2-3; v_gene: TRBV7-2; abundance: once; CDR3aa: CASSQDGYTDTQYF; CDR3nt: TGTGCCAGCAGTCAGGACGGATACACAGATACGCAGTATTTT
d_gene: TRBD2; j_gene: TRBJ2-1; v_gene: TRBV29-1; abundance: -; CDR3aa: CSVGAGLLSAQFF; CDR3nt: TGCAGCGTTGGAGCGGGACTATTATCCGCGCAGTTCTTC
d_gene: TRBD2; j_gene: TRBJ2-7; v_gene: TRBV7-9; abundance: -; CDR3aa: CASSLGMGGNEQYF; CDR3nt: TGTGCCAGCAGCTTAGGGATGGGGGGGAACGAGCAGTACTTC
d_gene: TRBD2; j_gene: TRBJ2-1; v_gene: TRBV5-6; abundance: -; CDR3aa: CASSPRLAGDNEQFF; CDR3nt: TGTGCCAGCAGCCCTAGACTAGCGGGGGACAATGAGCAGTTCTTC
d_gene: TRBD1; j_gene: TRBJ2-7; v_gene: TRBV7-2; abundance: -; CDR3aa: CASSSGQGGGYEQYF; CDR3nt: TGTGCCAGCAGCTCCGGACAGGGCGGCGGCTACGAGCAGTACTTC
d_gene: -; j_gene: TRBJ2-6; v_gene: TRBV7-8; abundance: -; CDR3aa: CASSLPGLSSGANVLTF; CDR3nt: TGTGCCAGCAGCCTACCGGGACTGAGCTCTGGGGCCAACGTCCTGACTTTC
d_gene: TRBD2; j_gene: TRBJ2-1; v_gene: TRBV2; abundance: -; CDR3aa: CASSEAVLAGVVEQFF; CDR3nt: TGTGCCAGCAGTGAAGCGGTACTAGCGGGAGTCGTGGAGCAGTTCTTC
d_gene: TRBD1; j_gene: TRBJ2-5; v_gene: TRBV29-1; abundance: -; CDR3aa: CSVRTGAQETQYF; CDR3nt: TGCAGCGTCCGGACAGGGGCACAAGAGACCCAGTACTTC
d_gene: TRBD1; j_gene: TRBJ1-1; v_gene: TRBV7-9; abundance: -; CDR3aa: CASSFSGGSEAFF; CDR3nt: TGTGCCAGCAGCTTTTCAGGGGGCTCTGAAGCTTTCTTT
d_gene: -; j_gene: TRBJ2-3; v_gene: TRBV5-6; abundance: -; CDR3aa: CASSLTGTTKYF; CDR3nt: TGTGCCAGCAGCTTGACAGGGACAACGAAGTATTTT
d_gene: -; j_gene: TRBJ2-5; v_gene: TRBV7-9; abundance: -; CDR3aa: CASSSPPGVQETQYF; CDR3nt: TGTGCCAGCAGCTCCCCCCCGGGGGTTCAAGAGACCCAGTACTTC
d_gene: -; j_gene: TRBJ2-1; v_gene: TRBV27; abundance: once; CDR3aa: CASTRLVDSYNEQFF; CDR3nt: TGTGCCAGCACCCGCTTAGTCGACAGCTACAATGAGCAGTTCTTC
d_gene: TRBD2; j_gene: TRBJ2-2; v_gene: TRBV4-3; abundance: -; CDR3aa: CASSQQRGAGELFF; CDR3nt: TGCGCCAGCAGCCAACAGCGGGGGGCCGGGGAGCTGTTTTTT
d_gene: -; j_gene: TRBJ1-4; v_gene: TRBV7-6; abundance: -; CDR3aa: CASSLEQTAGDEKLFF; CDR3nt: TGTGCCAGCAGCTTAGAGCAGACAGCCGGCGATGAAAAACTGTTTTTT
d_gene: -; j_gene: TRBJ1-5; v_gene: TRBV5-4; abundance: -; CDR3aa: CASSLPGQPQHF; CDR3nt: TGTGCCAGCAGCCTCCCCGGTCAGCCCCAGCATTTT